A selection of T cell receptor beta chains follows, all from one sample in a study of OX40 agonist ivuxolimab in advanced cancers. The method was immunoSEQ multiplex PCR; TCRdb's version includes in-frame clones alone and lacks a portion of them. The table has about 69,000 clones, 85% to 90% seen once; the top ten hold about 10%. The sequencing used CD4+ or CD8+ T cells sorted from blood, collected in a trial of the OX40 agonist ivuxolimab. The receptor set was obtained from an adult with an advanced solid tumor such as melanoma, head and neck, liver or kidney cancer. The CDR3 runs from the conserved cysteine through the conserved F or W. The D gene is left open where the match is weak. The size of a clone is reported for some rows only, either as once, few or many, or as a class for expanded clones.

.	TRBV7-6	TRBJ2-1	.	CASSELANEQFF	TGTGCCAGCAGCGAACTAGCCAATGAGCAGTTCTTC
once	TRBV6-5	TRBJ1-1	TRBD1	CASSSDRGFTEAFF	TGTGCCAGCAGTTCCGACAGGGGATTCACTGAAGCTTTCTTT
.	TRBV7-2	TRBJ2-5	TRBD2	CASSLDSGKETQYF	TGTGCCAGCAGCTTAGATAGCGGGAAAGAGACCCAGTACTTC
.	TRBV2	TRBJ2-1	.	CASNSRETSEQFF	TGTGCCAGCAACTCCCGGGAGACGAGTGAGCAGTTCTTC
.	TRBV10-2	TRBJ2-1	.	CASSLQGAGNEQFF	TGCGCCAGCAGCCTACAGGGCGCCGGGAATGAGCAGTTCTTC
.	TRBV29-1	TRBJ2-7	TRBD2	CSVVLAGGPGYEQYF	TGCAGCGTTGTACTAGCGGGAGGGCCAGGTTACGAGCAGTACTTC
.	TRBV14	TRBJ2-7	.	CASSQETLTEQYF	TGTGCCAGCAGCCAAGAAACCCTCACCGAGCAGTACTTC
.	TRBV5-3	TRBJ1-1	.	CASSLTSSRFEAFF	TGTGCCAGCAGCTTGACTTCCTCAAGGTTTGAAGCTTTCTTT
.	TRBV5-1	TRBJ2-6	.	CASSLGAPSGANVLTF	TGCGCCAGCAGCCTGGGAGCACCCTCTGGGGCCAACGTCCTGACTTTC
.	TRBV18	TRBJ1-4	.	CASSKEGSTGTRNEKLFF	TGTGCCAGCTCGAAAGAGGGGAGTACCGGGACTCGGAATGAAAAACTGTTTTTT
.	TRBV7-2	TRBJ1-3	TRBD1	CASSLVKGAGNTIYF	TGTGCCAGCAGCTTAGTAAAGGGGGCGGGAAACACCATATATTTT
.	TRBV7-8	TRBJ2-1	.	CASSLLASVYEQFF	TGTGCCAGCAGCTTACTAGCTTCGGTTTATGAGCAGTTCTTC
.	TRBV20-1	TRBJ1-2	TRBD1	CSAGQGGGYTF	TGCAGTGCTGGACAGGGAGGTGGCTACACCTTC
.	TRBV14	TRBJ2-7	.	CASSQDSVGSSYF	TGTGCCAGCAGCCAAGATTCGGTAGGGTCTAGTTACTTC
.	TRBV27	TRBJ2-6	.	CASSFEGPGANVLTF	TGTGCCAGCAGTTTCGAGGGTCCTGGGGCCAACGTCCTGACTTTC
.	TRBV30	TRBJ2-7	.	CAWSGGRYEQYF	TGTGCCTGGAGTGGGGGCCGCTACGAGCAGTACTTC
.	TRBV9	TRBJ2-3	.	CASSVDWRMKSTDTQYF	TGTGCCAGCAGCGTAGATTGGCGGATGAAAAGCACAGATACGCAGTATTTT
.	TRBV7-3	TRBJ2-1	TRBD2	CASSLDARLAGARNEQFF	TGTGCCAGCAGCCTTGACGCCAGACTAGCGGGAGCAAGAAATGAGCAGTTCTTC
.	TRBV5-1	TRBJ2-7	.	CASSLRQGYEQYF	TGCGCCAGCAGCTTGCGTCAGGGCTACGAGCAGTACTTC
.	TRBV5-1	TRBJ2-1	TRBD2	CASTSGDGRANEQFF	TGCGCCAGCACCTCGGGGGACGGGAGGGCCAATGAGCAGTTCTTC
once	TRBV7-6	TRBJ1-5	TRBD1	CASSQGQGAYSNQPQHF	TGTGCCAGCAGCCAGGGACAGGGAGCTTATAGCAATCAGCCCCAGCATTTT
.	TRBV4-2	TRBJ2-7	.	CASSQDRLLGYEQYF	TGTGCCAGCAGCCAAGATAGGCTCCTAGGATACGAGCAGTACTTC
.	TRBV6-1	TRBJ1-4	.	CASSETDRLFF	TGTGCCAGCAGTGAAACCGATCGACTGTTTTTT
.	TRBV6-1	TRBJ2-7	.	CATRQSGTYEQYF	TGTGCCACCCGACAGTCCGGGACCTACGAGCAGTACTTC
.	TRBV10-3	TRBJ2-7	.	CAINDPSRPNSYEQYF	TGTGCCATCAACGACCCAAGCAGGCCCAACTCCTACGAGCAGTACTTC
.	TRBV5-1	TRBJ2-7	TRBD1	CASTGQPAYEQYF	TGCGCCAGCACGGGACAGCCCGCCTACGAGCAGTACTTC
.	TRBV18	TRBJ1-5	.	CASSPTLGRNQPQHF	TGTGCCAGCTCACCTACTCTTGGGCGGAATCAGCCCCAGCATTTT
few	TRBV2	TRBJ1-1	.	CASIKGMNTEAFF	TGTGCCAGCATAAAGGGGATGAACACTGAAGCTTTCTTT
.	TRBV7-9	TRBJ2-3	TRBD2	CASSGVRGRDTDTQYF	TGTGCCAGCAGCGGGGTACGCGGGAGGGACACAGATACGCAGTATTTT
.	TRBV5-4	TRBJ2-5	.	CASSQSGLQETQYF	TGTGCCAGCAGCCAGAGTGGACTACAAGAGACCCAGTACTTC
.	TRBV27	TRBJ2-3	.	CASSLFTSTDTQYF	TGTGCCAGCAGTTTATTTACTAGCACAGATACGCAGTATTTT
.	TRBV11-3	TRBJ2-2	TRBD2	CASSFGLAANLNTGELFF	TGTGCCAGCAGCTTCGGACTAGCGGCTAATCTGAACACCGGGGAGCTGTTTTTT
few	TRBV6-1	TRBJ2-7	TRBD2	CASSELLAGSDEQYF	TGTGCCAGCAGTGAACTCCTAGCGGGGTCTGATGAGCAGTACTTC
.	TRBV27	TRBJ2-7	.	CASSLRRNSEQYF	TGTGCCAGCAGTTTGCGGAGGAATTCCGAGCAGTACTTC
.	TRBV19	TRBJ1-1	TRBD1	CASSGHRGENTEAFF	TGTGCCAGTAGTGGTCACAGGGGCGAGAACACTGAAGCTTTCTTT
.	TRBV4-2	TRBJ1-4	.	CASSQATGTTNEKLFF	TGTGCCAGCAGCCAAGCTACAGGAACAACTAATGAAAAACTGTTTTTT
.	TRBV9	TRBJ2-3	.	CASSVGQTSMVTDTQYF	TGTGCCAGCAGCGTAGGCCAAACTAGTATGGTCACAGATACGCAGTATTTT
.	TRBV4-3	TRBJ2-1	.	CASSQDRGGNEQFF	TGCGCCAGCAGCCAAGATCGTGGAGGCAATGAGCAGTTCTTC
few	TRBV4-1	TRBJ1-2	TRBD1	CASSQERTGRNYGYTF	TGCGCCAGCAGCCAAGAGCGGACAGGGAGGAACTATGGCTACACCTTC
.	TRBV7-2	TRBJ1-2	.	CASSFTRGARSGYTF	TGTGCCAGCAGCTTCACTAGGGGGGCGCGTTCCGGCTACACCTTC
.	TRBV5-1	TRBJ1-4	.	CASNTGLTNEKLFF	TGCGCCAGCAACACAGGGCTGACTAATGAAAAACTGTTTTTT
few	TRBV11-3	TRBJ1-1	.	CASSLRQPGILITFF	TGTGCCAGCAGCTTAAGGCAGCCGGGAATTTTGATCACTTTCTTT
.	TRBV6-5	TRBJ2-3	TRBD2	CASSYTSTSGTDTQYF	TGTGCCAGCAGTTACACCTCTACTAGCGGCACAGATACGCAGTATTTT
.	TRBV15	TRBJ2-7	.	CATSRVGGIYEQYF	TGTGCCACCAGCAGAGTCGGCGGTATCTACGAGCAGTACTTC
.	TRBV6-4	TRBJ1-5	.	CASSVEGGSQPQHF	TGTGCCAGCAGTGTTGAGGGGGGCTCCCAGCCCCAGCATTTT
.	TRBV5-1	TRBJ2-1	TRBD1	CASSAQGAYEQFF	TGCGCCAGCAGCGCTCAGGGGGCTTATGAGCAGTTCTTC
.	TRBV7-8	TRBJ1-2	.	CASSLNRNNYGYTF	TGTGCCAGCAGCTTAAACAGGAATAACTATGGCTACACCTTC
once	TRBV27	TRBJ1-1	TRBD1	CASRRGPNTEAFF	TGTGCCAGCAGAAGGGGGCCGAACACTGAAGCTTTCTTT
.	TRBV7-9	TRBJ2-5	.	CASSLGGMGETQYF	TGTGCCAGCAGCTTAGGAGGGATGGGCGAGACCCAGTACTTC